The 2 T cell receptor beta chains in this list originate from one sample, sequenced in a study of HIV-infected children after antiretroviral therapy interruption. A 3' RACE protocol on RNA, with unique molecular identifiers, produced the TCR library. TCRdb re-called the 3' RACE reads with MiXCR, one entry per CDR3 protein. The table shows some 40,000 distinct CDR3 sequences, with about 6% occurring only once. Documented treatment: PENTA 11 planned treatment interruption arm or continuous ART arm. The sample here was CD45RA+ CD4+ T cells from PBMCs, pooled from several time points, taken from a donor given antiretroviral therapy, either interrupted or continuous. The sample's subset: naive CD4+ CD45RA+ CD45RO- T cells. The origin of the receptors is a pool of human donors with HIV.

This clonotype came up many times. The rearrangement joins TRBV11-2 to TRBJ2-7, with 7 bases identical to TRBD1. Germline V gene lookup returns CDR1 SGHAT and CDR2 FQNNGV. V gave up 1 base and J gave up 1 base; unmatched junction bases: 4. The CDR3 consists of 15 residues. For the CDR3, the DNA is TGTGCCAGCAGCTTAGGGCCGGGACAGTCCTACGAGCAGTACTTC. This sequence encodes CASSLGPGQSYEQYF.

In its sample, this clonotype was seen many times. The chain is built from TRBV27 and TRBJ1-2; 10 bases are shared with TRBD1. Germline trimming cut 5 bases from V and 7 bases from J; bases unmatched to any gene: 10. The CDR3 runs to 15 residues. CDR1 and CDR2 from the germline V gene are MNHEY and SMNVEV (reference sequence). CDR3: CASSLYPRTGGGYTF. In DNA form, the CDR3 reads TGTGCCAGCAGTCTCTATCCCCGGACAGGGGGTGGCTACACCTTC.